Presented here are 22 T cell receptor beta chains from one specimen sequenced in a study of graft-versus-host responses after intestinal transplantation. Assay: immunoSEQ multiplex PCR; the TCRdb copy retains only in-frame clones and omits some. Found here are more than 85,000 clones, just over 90% of them singletons; the top ten hold about 2%. Their antigens are not known. This specimen was unstimulated CD8+ T cells sorted from spleen or lymph node cells, taken before intestinal transplant. These receptor sequences come from a human donor who received an intestinal transplant.

The V gene is TRBV15, the J gene TRBJ2-3; the D gene is possibly TRBD1 (5 bases). There are 17 residues in the CDR3. Per germline, CDR1 LNHNV and CDR2 YYDKDF (reference sequence). V was trimmed by 0 bases and J by 2 bases, leaving 15 bases between them. DNA of the CDR3: TGTGCCACCAGCAGAGATGCCAGGGCGAAATACACAGATACGCAGTATTTT. It translates to CATSRDARAKYTDTQYF.

J is TRBJ2-7 and V is TRBV7-9; D uncertain. This CDR3 region has 16 residues. Germline loops: CDR1 SEHNR, CDR2 FQNEAQ (reference sequence). The V gene lost 1 base and the J gene lost 2 bases, with 15 bases spanning the gap. The CDR3 DNA sequence: TGTGCCAGCAGCTTAGTATCCGGGTTTATGACCTACGAGCAGTACTTC. Its protein product is CASSLVSGFMTYEQYF.

V and J are TRBV10-3 and TRBJ1-1, with TRBD1 matching 8 bases. The V gene end was trimmed by 3 bases and the J gene end by 1 base; junction bases not matched to a gene: 10. Germline V gene data show CDR1 as ENHRY and CDR2 as SYGVKD. This CDR3 has 17 residues. DNA of the CDR3: TGTGCCATCAGTGATAATACAGGGGGATGGCCGAACACTGAAGCTTTCTTT. This sequence encodes CAISDNTGGWPNTEAFF.

This clone was seen a single time. The chain uses TRBV9 and TRBJ1-3; D gene unclear. V lost 4 bases and J 2 bases, leaving 13 bases between the germline ends. Per the germline V gene, CDR1 is SGDLS and CDR2 is YYNGEE. This CDR3 is 15 amino acids long. CDR3 nucleotides: TGTGCCAGCAGCCCGAGCGCGGCCCCTGGAAACACCATATATTTT. Protein sequence: CASSPSAAPGNTIYF. The full variable domain, its missing parts supplied by reference TRBV9 and TRBJ1-3, is DSGVTQTPKHLITATGQRVTLRCSPRSGDLSVYWYQQSLDQGLQFLIQYYNGEERAKGNILERFSAQQFPDLHSELNLSSLELGDSALYFCASSPSAAPGNTIYFGEGSWLTVV.

The chain links TRBV6-1 to TRBJ2-7; 9 positions agree with TRBD1. The CDR3 runs to 13 residues. V lost 5 bases and J lost 4; bases outside the gene matches: 3. Germline-derived CDR1 and CDR2 are MNHNS and SASEGT. CDR3 DNA: TGTGCCAGCAGTTGGGACAGGGTTTACGAGCAGTACTTC. The encoded protein is CASSWDRVYEQYF.

This clone was seen only once. V gene TRBV7-9 combines with J gene TRBJ2-7; 11 bases fit TRBD1. The V gene end was trimmed by 4 bases and the J gene end by 3 bases; junction bases not matched to a gene: 5. CDR3 length: 15 amino acids. Germline loops: CDR1 SEHNR, CDR2 FQNEAQ (reference sequence). In nucleotides, the CDR3 is TGTGCCAGCAGCTCCACCGGGACAGGGGGCTACGAGCAGTACTTC. As protein: CASSSTGTGGYEQYF.

V gene TRBV5-6 combines with J gene TRBJ1-2, with D maybe TRBD1 (5 bases). This CDR3 has 13 residues. Trimming took off 0 bases at V and 2 bases at J, with 5 bases between the two ends. Germline V gives CDR1 SGHDT, CDR2 YYEEEE. The CDR3 DNA sequence: TGTGCCAGCAGCTTGGGACAGAACTATGGCTACACCTTC. This sequence encodes CASSLGQNYGYTF. Combining the CDR3 with reference TRBV5-6 and TRBJ1-2 gives the whole variable domain DAGVTQSPTHLIKTRGQQVTLRCSPKSGHDTVSWYQQALGQGPQFIFQYYEEEERQRGNFPDRFSGHQFPNYSSELNVNALLLGDSALYLCASSLGQNYGYTFGSGTRLTVV.

V and J are TRBV5-6 and TRBJ1-2, with D uncertain. The germline V and J ends were trimmed by 0 bases and 1 base, with 7 bases remaining between them. CDR3 size: 14 residues. CDR1 SGHDT and CDR2 YYEEEE come from the germline V gene. CDR3 DNA: TGTGCCAGCAGCTTGGAGACATTTAACTATGGCTACACCTTC. Translation: CASSLETFNYGYTF.

J is TRBJ2-7 and V is TRBV27; 7 bases fit TRBD1. Germline V gene lookup returns CDR1 MNHEY and CDR2 SMNVEV (reference sequence). The CDR3 contains 14 residues. The V segment lost 5 bases and the J segment 0 bases; nucleotides outside the gene matches: 4. CDR3 protein: CASSAWDSSYEQYF. DNA for the CDR3: TGTGCCAGCAGTGCATGGGACAGCTCCTACGAGCAGTACTTC.

The V and J genes are TRBV30 and TRBJ1-2; D gene ambiguous. CDR3 length equals 14 residues. CDR1 and CDR2 (germline): GTSNPN, SVGIG (reference sequence). Trimming took off 3 bases at V and 4 bases at J, with 15 bases between the two ends. The CDR3 region is CAWSPGGSGYGYTF. CDR3 coding DNA: TGTGCCTGGAGCCCGGGTGGAAGCGGCTATGGCTACACCTTC. The full variable domain, in which reference TRBV30 and TRBJ1-2 provide the parts outside the CDR3, is SQTIHQWPATLVQPVGSPLSLECTVEGTSNPNLYWYRQAAGRGLQLLFYSVGIGQISSEVPQNLSASRPQDRQFILSSKKLLLSDSGFYLCAWSPGGSGYGYTFGSGTRLTVV.

This clone was seen just once. The chain carries TRBV27 and TRBJ2-7; TRBD2 is a possible D gene (6 bases). Germline V gives CDR1 MNHEY, CDR2 SMNVEV (reference sequence). The CDR3 contains 14 residues. V was trimmed by 3 bases and J by 3 bases, leaving 12 bases between them. CDR3 in DNA: TGTGCCAGCAGTTTTTCTGTCGGGAGCTACGAGCAGTACTTC. It is translated as CASSFSVGSYEQYF.

V usage is TRBV6-1 and J usage is TRBJ1-1, with unresolved D. CDR3 length: 13 residues. V was clipped by 6 bases and J by 7 bases, with 15 bases between them. Germline CDR1 MNHNS, CDR2 SASEGT. CDR3 in amino acids: CASRLTREFEAFF. CDR3 DNA sequence: TGTGCCAGCAGGCTCACGAGGGAATTTGAAGCTTTCTTT.

V and J are TRBV19 and TRBJ2-3, with 10 positions matching TRBD2. V lost 7 bases, J lost 4 bases, and 5 bases stayed unmatched. Per the germline V gene, CDR1 is LNHDA and CDR2 is SQIVND (reference sequence). The CDR3 has 14 amino acids. The CDR3 DNA is TGTGCCAGTAATCAGCGGGGGGGCGCAGATACGCAGTATTTT. It specifies CASNQRGGADTQYF.

The chain recombines TRBV11-3 with TRBJ2-3; 8 bases are a match to TRBD2. The germline gives CDR1 SGHNT, CDR2 YENEEA. The CDR3 is made up of 15 amino acids. V trimming: 5 bases; J trimming: 2 bases; junction bases outside the gene matches: 6. In nucleotides, the CDR3 is TGTGCCAGCAGCCCCCTCGGGGGGGACACAGATACGCAGTATTTT. Amino acid sequence: CASSPLGGDTDTQYF.

The chain links TRBV12-5 to TRBJ2-1; TRBD1 is a possible D gene (6 bases). Germline CDR1 LGHNT, CDR2 FRNRAP. The CDR3 has 13 residues. Written as DNA, the CDR3 is TGTGTGGCCCAGGGGCAGGGGATCAATGAGCAGTTCTTC. Amino acids: CVAQGQGINEQFF.

CDR3 sequence (DNA): TGTGCCAGCTCCTCTGGGGACAGGGCGTCCAATCAGCCCCAGCATTTT. This sequence encodes CASSSGDRASNQPQHF. The rearrangement links TRBV18 to TRBJ1-5, with 9 bases fitting TRBD1. The germline CDR1 and CDR2 sequences are KGHSH and LQKENI. The CDR3 extends over 16 amino acids. V shed 6 bases and J 3 bases; nucleotides not matched to a gene: 9. Using reference TRBV18 and TRBJ1-5 for the parts outside the CDR3, the full variable domain is NAGVMQNPRHLVRRRGQEARLRCSPMKGHSHVYWYRQLPEEGLKFMVYLQKENIIDESGMPKERFSAEFPKEGPSILRIQQVVRGDSAAYFCASSSGDRASNQPQHFGDGTRLSIL.

This chain connects TRBV30 to TRBJ2-1, with 11 bases aligning to TRBD2. CDR1 and CDR2 from the germline V gene are GTSNPN and SVGIG (reference sequence). The CDR3 length is 17 residues. V lost 0 bases, J lost 4 bases, and 8 bases stayed unmatched. The CDR3 DNA reads TGTGCCTGGAGTGTACGCCAACTAGCGGGGGCTTACAATGAGCAGTTCTTC. Its protein is CAWSVRQLAGAYNEQFF.

The V call is TRBV9, the J call TRBJ1-1, with a tentative D call TRBD1 (5 bases). The CDR3 is 13 residues long. From germline, CDR1 is SGDLS and CDR2 YYNGEE. V was trimmed by 0 bases and J by 5 bases, leaving 8 bases between them. The CDR3: CASSVGGRTEAFF. The DNA for the CDR3 is TGTGCCAGCAGCGTAGGGGGGAGGACTGAAGCTTTCTTT.

The rearrangement joins TRBV5-6 to TRBJ2-7, with 13 bases fitting TRBD2. Germline CDR1 reads SGHDT; CDR2 reads YYEEEE. Trimming took 0 bases from V and 4 from J; bases not matched to a gene: 10. The CDR3 has 18 residues. The CDR3 DNA reads as TGTGCCAGCAGCTTGGAAGGACTAGCGGGGGAAGCGTTGTACGAGCAGTACTTC. This codes for CASSLEGLAGEALYEQYF.

The J gene is TRBJ1-2, the V gene TRBV29-1; 7 bases are shared with TRBD1. J was trimmed by 4 bases and V by 1 base; bases with no gene match: 3. The CDR3 totals 13 residues. Germline V lookup: CDR1 SQVTM, CDR2 ANQGSEA. This chain's CDR3 is CSVEVPGGYGYTF. In DNA form, the CDR3 reads TGCAGCGTTGAAGTACCAGGGGGCTATGGCTACACCTTC.

In DNA, the CDR3 is TGTGCCAGCAGTGGGACACCCTATAGCAATCAGCCCCAGCATTTT. Translating it yields CASSGTPYSNQPQHF. This chain uses TRBV6-5 with TRBJ1-5; D might be TRBD1 (6 bases). This CDR3 comprises 15 residues. The V gene's germline CDR1 is MNHEY and CDR2 SVGAGI. The V and J ends lost 5 bases and 0 bases respectively, with 11 bases between them.

The J gene is TRBJ2-5, the V gene TRBV27; TRBD1 matches 7 bases. The V segment lost 5 bases and the J segment 5 bases; nucleotides outside the gene matches: 11. This CDR3 has 15 amino acids. CDR1 and CDR2 (germline): MNHEY, SMNVEV (reference sequence). The CDR3 DNA follows: TGTGCCAGCAGTCAGCAGGGGGAAGGTTGGGAGACCCAGTACTTC. Amino acid sequence: CASSQQGEGWETQYF.